The 31 T cell receptor beta chains listed next were all sequenced from one sample in a study of human T cells and chemical hapten exposure. Indicated time point: healthy volunteer bleed at 6 weeks. Someone pulled total RNA out of unfractionated whole blood. Via MiXCR, TCRdb re-called the RACE reads, giving one row per CDR3 protein. The sample has some 81,000 distinct CDR3 sequences; 7% to 9.5% are singletons. Material for sequencing was whole blood. Receptors originate from a female donor in good health. Some clones in this sample may be carry-over from other donors' samples.

The chain links TRBV7-2 to TRBJ1-4; D not resolved. There are 15 residues in the CDR3. V lost 5 bases, J lost 0 bases, and 10 bases lay in between. Germline assignment: CDR1 SGHTA and CDR2 FQGNSA. CDR3 DNA: TGTGCCAGCAGCCGGACGGTGGCAACTAATGAAAAACTGTTTTTT. Amino acids: CASSRTVATNEKLFF.

The chain recombines TRBV5-6 with TRBJ2-3; the match to TRBD2 covers 14 bases. The trim removed 3 bases at V and 10 bases at J, leaving 16 bases unmatched. The V gene's germline CDR1 is SGHDT and CDR2 YYEEEE. This CDR3 has 18 amino acids. The CDR3 loop is CASSWGTSGLAGGEAQYF. CDR3 in DNA: TGTGCCAGCAGCTGGGGGACTAGCGGACTAGCGGGGGGTGAAGCGCAGTATTTT.

In this sample, this clonotype turned up a few times. The chain carries TRBV7-9 and TRBJ2-3, with unresolved D. Trimming stripped 3 bases from V and 0 bases from J, with 7 bases between. This CDR3 region has 14 residues. Germline V gene data show CDR1 as SEHNR and CDR2 as FQNEAQ (reference sequence). DNA for the CDR3: TGTGCCAGCAGCTTTCGCCCAAGCACAGATACGCAGTATTTT. It yields the protein CASSFRPSTDTQYF.

The chain recombines TRBV14 with TRBJ1-5, with D maybe TRBD1 (5 bases). Trimming left V 6 bases short and J 5 bases short, with 20 bases between. This CDR3 has 16 residues. Germline V lookup: CDR1 SGHDN, CDR2 FVKESK. The CDR3 sequence: CASRGQQVLRDQPQHF. CDR3 coding DNA: TGTGCCAGCAGGGGCCAACAGGTTCTTAGGGATCAGCCCCAGCATTTT. The whole variable domain, remainder taken from reference TRBV14 and TRBJ1-5, is EAGVTQFPSHSVIEKGQTVTLRCDPISGHDNLYWYRRVMGKEIKFLLHFVKESKQDESGMPNNRFLAERTGGTYSTLKVQPAELEDSGVYFCASRGQQVLRDQPQHFGDGTRLSIL.

V usage is TRBV12-3 or TRBV12-4 and J usage is TRBJ1-2, with 8 positions matching TRBD1. CDR3 size: 16 residues. V lost 6 bases and J lost 3; bases outside the gene matches: 12. The CDR3 here is CASSRTGFSVDYGYTF. The CDR3 nucleotides read TGTGCCAGCAGCAGGACAGGGTTTTCAGTGGACTATGGCTACACCTTC.

This clonotype was seen more than once but under ten times. CDR3 loop: CASSLSGPPIAGANVLTF. CDR3 DNA sequence: TGTGCCAGCAGCTTAAGTGGACCCCCAATCGCTGGGGCCAACGTCCTGACTTTC. The genes are TRBV7-2 and TRBJ2-6; D is ambiguous. This CDR3 region has 18 residues. The ends were cut back, 2 bases at V and 2 bases at J, with 16 bases in the middle. In germline, CDR1 is SGHTA, CDR2 FQGNSA.

This clonotype was counted at least ten times. The V call is TRBV11-2, the J call TRBJ2-5, with D maybe TRBD2 (6 bases). The CDR3 is 17 amino acids. V lost 1 base to trimming and J lost 1 base, with 16 bases between them. The germline CDR1 and CDR2 sequences are SGHAT and FQNNGV. The CDR3 region has the DNA TGTGCCAGCAGCTTAGGAAGTAGGAGGGTCGGCCAAGAGACCCAGTACTTC. Its protein is CASSLGSRRVGQETQYF.

This clonotype was seen at least ten times. The chain uses TRBV20-1 and TRBJ1-1; D ambiguous. V dropped 6 bases and J dropped 1 base, with 6 bases sitting between them. Germline V gene data show CDR1 as DFQATT and CDR2 as SNEGSKA (reference sequence). This CDR3 contains 11 residues. CDR3 nucleotide sequence: TGCAGTGCCATCAGGAACACTGAAGCTTTCTTT. It encodes CSAIRNTEAFF.

This clonotype appeared a few times. The V and J genes are TRBV5-1 and TRBJ2-3; D call uncertain. The germline V and J ends were trimmed by 3 bases and 6 bases, with 14 bases remaining between them. Germline CDR1 SGHRS, CDR2 YFSETQ. The CDR3 runs 14 residues. CDR3 DNA sequence: TGCGCCAGCAGCTCTACCGACATGGTTGATACGCAGTATTTT. It codes for CASSSTDMVDTQYF.

This clonotype was observed a few times. This chain links TRBV5-5 with TRBJ2-3; no firm D call. Between the trimmed V and J ends, which lost 2 bases and 2 bases, there was a span of 6 bases. The germline gives CDR1 SGHKS, CDR2 YYEKEE (reference sequence). This CDR3 has 13 amino acids. The CDR3 is CASSFGNTDTQYF. The CDR3 coding sequence is TGTGCCAGCAGCTTCGGCAACACAGATACGCAGTATTTT.

This clonotype was counted a few times. The chain carries TRBV2 and TRBJ2-1; D possibly corresponds to TRBD1 (6 bases). V was trimmed by 8 bases and J by 5 bases, leaving 13 bases between them. The CDR3 contains 13 residues. Germline values: CDR1 SNHLY, CDR2 FYNNEI. The CDR3 protein is CASSKQGDNEQFF. In DNA, the CDR3 is TGTGCCAGCTCAAAACAGGGTGACAATGAGCAGTTCTTC.

This clonotype was found many times. The V call is TRBV7-6, the J call TRBJ2-2; TRBD1 aligns across 9 bases. The CDR3 runs 14 residues. Germline lookup yields CDR1 SGHVS and CDR2 FNYEAQ. Germline trimming cut 7 bases from V and 5 bases from J; bases unmatched to any gene: 5. DNA of the CDR3: TGTGCCAGCATAGAACAGGGGGCGACCGGGGAGCTGTTTTTT. Amino acids: CASIEQGATGELFF.

There are a few counts of this clonotype. The rearrangement joins TRBV7-9 to TRBJ2-7; unclear D gene. Per the germline V gene, CDR1 is SEHNR and CDR2 is FQNEAQ (reference sequence). Trimming removed 5 bases at V and 9 bases at J, with 11 bases between. The CDR3 contains 11 residues. For the CDR3, the DNA is TGTGCCAGCAGCCCCTCTGTCGGGCAGTACTTC. Amino acid sequence: CASSPSVGQYF.

Concerning this clonotype: A much larger clone differs by one base, so this may be a read error. The CDR3 here is CSARPGQSSDTQYF. Written as DNA, the CDR3 is TGCAGCGCCCGACCGGGACAGAGTTCAGATACGCAGTATTTT. The chain is built from TRBV29-1 and TRBJ2-3; 7 bases map to TRBD1. The CDR3 totals 14 residues. From germline, CDR1 is SQVTM and CDR2 ANQGSEA. V gave up 7 bases and J gave up 4 bases; unmatched junction bases: 11.

This clonotype came up many times. The rearrangement links TRBV7-2 to TRBJ1-3, with D perhaps matching TRBD1 (5 bases). The CDR3 spans 17 residues. Germline assignment: CDR1 SGHTA and CDR2 FQGNSA. Trimming removed 4 bases at V and 3 bases at J, with 19 bases between. Here the CDR3 reads CASSSRPQGVGGNTIYF. In nucleotides, the CDR3 is TGTGCCAGCAGCTCTAGACCCCAGGGTGTCGGTGGAAACACCATATATTTT.

The table lists this clonotype with a few counts. The V and J genes are TRBV2 and TRBJ2-1, with D tentatively TRBD2 (6 bases). V dropped 5 bases and J dropped 2 bases, with 7 bases sitting between them. CDR1 is SNHLY and CDR2 is FYNNEI in the germline V gene. CDR3 length equals 13 residues. In DNA form, the CDR3 reads TGTGCCAGCAGTTGGGAGGCCTACAATGAGCAGTTCTTC. Protein sequence: CASSWEAYNEQFF.

This clonotype was observed at least ten times. The gene calls are TRBV7-2 and TRBJ2-3, with 13 bases lining up with TRBD2. Losses at the gene ends were 5 bases for V and 0 bases for J; bases not matched to a gene: 8. Germline V CDR1 and CDR2: SGHTA, FQGNSA. CDR3 length: 18 amino acids. DNA for the CDR3: TGTGCCAGCAGCCGGAGCGGACTAGCGGGGGCTAGCACAGATACGCAGTATTTT. Amino acid sequence: CASSRSGLAGASTDTQYF.

V usage is TRBV12-3 or TRBV12-4 and J usage is TRBJ1-3; TRBD1 matches 7 bases. Losses at the gene ends were 6 bases for V and 0 bases for J; bases not matched to a gene: 11. This CDR3 region has 17 residues. The CDR3 loop reads CASSPGQIIYSGNTIYF. The CDR3 coding sequence is TGTGCCAGCAGCCCGGGACAGATTATTTACTCTGGAAACACCATATATTTT.

This clonotype has more than one count but fewer than ten. V gene TRBV12-3 or TRBV12-4 combines with J gene TRBJ2-7; the D gene is possibly TRBD2 (6 bases). CDR3 length: 12 residues. Deletions cut 3 bases from V and 7 bases from J, with 10 bases between. The CDR3 DNA is TGTGCCAGCAGTTTGAACGCGGGGGAGCAGTACTTC. This codes for CASSLNAGEQYF.

The rearrangement joins TRBV5-6 to TRBJ2-1; 7 positions match TRBD1. This CDR3 spans 14 amino acids. Germline values: CDR1 SGHDT, CDR2 YYEEEE. J was trimmed by 11 bases and V by 3 bases; bases with no gene match: 11. The CDR3 sequence: CASSSRTGGHQQFF. CDR3 DNA sequence: TGTGCCAGCAGCTCCCGGACAGGCGGTCATCAGCAGTTCTTC.

V usage is TRBV19 and J usage is TRBJ2-3; D is unresolved. Trimming removed 10 bases from V and 5 bases from J, with 16 bases in between. Germline CDR1 LNHDA, CDR2 SQIVND (reference sequence). CDR3 length: 13 residues. CDR3 amino acids: CATNSGWRDTQYF. CDR3 nucleotide sequence: TGTGCCACAAATAGTGGGTGGAGAGATACGCAGTATTTT. Complete variable domain (other parts from reference TRBV19 and TRBJ2-3): DGGITQSPKYLFRKEGQNVTLSCEQNLNHDAMYWYRQDPGQGLRLIYYSQIVNDFQKGDIAEGYSVSREKKESFPLTVTSAQKNPTAFYLCATNSGWRDTQYFGPGTRLTVL.

This clonotype was seen many times. The V call is TRBV7-2, the J call TRBJ1-4; TRBD1 matches at 7 bases. V trimming: 5 bases; J trimming: 8 bases; junction bases outside the gene matches: 11. Germline CDR1 SGHTA, CDR2 FQGNSA. The CDR3 has 15 amino acids. CDR3 residues: CASSKDRAGLEKLFF. DNA for the CDR3: TGTGCCAGCAGCAAAGACAGGGCAGGTTTAGAAAAACTGTTTTTT.

The rearrangement joins TRBV2 to TRBJ2-2; D not resolved. The CDR3 covers 11 residues. Trimming pared 5 bases from V and 4 bases from J, leaving 2 bases between. CDR1 and CDR2 (germline): SNHLY, FYNNEI. CDR3 region: CASSFTGELFF. The CDR3 DNA follows: TGTGCCAGCAGTTTCACCGGGGAGCTGTTTTTT.

The rearrangement links TRBV28 to TRBJ1-2, with D possibly matching TRBD1 (5 bases). Germline V lookup: CDR1 MDHEN, CDR2 SYDVKM. Trimming cost V 4 bases and J 8 bases, with 17 bases left between them. The CDR3 is made up of 14 amino acids. CDR3 sequence: CASSSLQVWRGYTF. CDR3 sequence (DNA): TGTGCCAGCAGTTCGTTACAGGTCTGGCGGGGCTACACCTTC.

This clonotype has more than one count but fewer than ten. The chain couples TRBV12-5 to TRBJ2-6; D assignment may be TRBD1 or TRBD2 (5 bases each). The V end lost 3 bases, the J end lost 0 bases, and 9 bases lay between the germline ends. Germline-derived CDR1 and CDR2 are LGHNT and FRNRAP. This CDR3 is 16 amino acids long. The CDR3 sequence: CASGFEGLSGANVLTF. CDR3 DNA sequence: TGTGCTAGTGGTTTTGAGGGGCTCTCTGGGGCCAACGTCCTGACTTTC.

This clonotype was counted many times. The CDR3 bases are TGTGCCAGCAGTATTAGCGGGGGGCCCCTGGGCGAGACCCAGTACTTC. Translation: CASSISGGPLGETQYF. The chain combines TRBV12-3 or TRBV12-4 with TRBJ2-5; TRBD2 matches at 10 bases. V lost 5 bases, J lost 5 bases, and 11 bases stayed unmatched. The CDR3 loop spans 16 amino acids.

This rearrangement joins TRBV11-2 to TRBJ1-2; no definite D call. V lost 1 base and J lost 4, with 10 bases in between. This CDR3 is built from 14 residues. CDR1 is SGHAT and CDR2 is FQNNGV in the germline V gene. CDR3 protein: CASSLGSGVYGYTF. As DNA, the CDR3 is TGTGCCAGCAGCTTAGGTTCCGGGGTCTATGGCTACACCTTC. The full variable domain, its missing parts supplied by reference TRBV11-2 and TRBJ1-2, is EAGVAQSPRYKIIEKRQSVAFWCNPISGHATLYWYQQILGQGPKLLIQFQNNGVVDDSQLPKDRFSAERLKGVDSTLKIQPAKLEDSAVYLCASSLGSGVYGYTFGSGTRLTVV.

Worth noting for this clonotype: This CDR3 fails to terminate in the conserved phenylalanine or tryptophan, so it likely reflects a read error. It is unclear where the CDR3 begins or ends on the DNA, so no DNA is shown, and the CDR3 is as TCRdb lists it. This rearrangement joins TRBV7-2 to TRBJ1-6; the table's D call of TRBD1 was not tested on the DNA. Germline V gene lookup returns CDR1 SGHTA and CDR2 FQGNSA. With termini counted, the CDR3 has 15 amino acids. The CDR3 loop is CASSRGDGSNSPLNI.

This clonotype was observed many times. V is TRBV6-6 and J is TRBJ2-7, with 8 bases matching TRBD2. The V gene's germline CDR1 is MNHNY and CDR2 SVGAGI (reference sequence). The CDR3 is 16 residues long. The V and J ends lost 5 bases and 2 bases, in that order; junction bases with no gene match: 11. CDR3 protein: CASSPLTAGGTYEQYF. CDR3 nucleotide sequence: TGTGCCAGCAGTCCCCTCACGGCGGGAGGAACCTACGAGCAGTACTTC.

The genes are TRBV19 and TRBJ1-1, with D uncertain. Looked up from germline, CDR1 is LNHDA and CDR2 is SQIVND (reference sequence). CDR3 length: 16 amino acids. Trimming stripped 0 bases from V and 1 base from J, with 12 bases between. As DNA, the CDR3 is TGTGCCAGTAGTATAGACCCGTTTAAAAAGAACACTGAAGCTTTCTTT. Translated: CASSIDPFKKNTEAFF.

This clonotype was detected a few times. J is TRBJ2-7 and V is TRBV12-3 or TRBV12-4, with D maybe TRBD2 (5 bases). Trimming took 5 bases from V and 6 from J, leaving 11 bases between them. The length of the CDR3 is 12 residues. The CDR3 coding sequence is TGTGCCAGCAGTCGTGAGGGTACCGAGCAGTACTTC. Translating gives CASSREGTEQYF.